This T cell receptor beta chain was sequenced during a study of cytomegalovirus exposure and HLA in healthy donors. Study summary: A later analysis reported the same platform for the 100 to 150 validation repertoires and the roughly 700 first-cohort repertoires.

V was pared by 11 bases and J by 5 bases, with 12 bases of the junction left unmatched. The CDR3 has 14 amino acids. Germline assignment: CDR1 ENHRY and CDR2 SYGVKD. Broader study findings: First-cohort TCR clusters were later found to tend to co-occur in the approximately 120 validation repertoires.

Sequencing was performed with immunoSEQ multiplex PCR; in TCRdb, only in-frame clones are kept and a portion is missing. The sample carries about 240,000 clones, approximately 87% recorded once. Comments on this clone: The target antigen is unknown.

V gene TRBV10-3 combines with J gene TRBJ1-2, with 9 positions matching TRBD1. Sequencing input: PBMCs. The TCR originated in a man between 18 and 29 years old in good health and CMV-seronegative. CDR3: CAVSPGQGEYGYTF. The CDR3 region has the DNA TGTGCCGTCTCTCCGGGACAGGGTGAATATGGCTACACCTTC.